The rows below give T cell receptor beta chains drawn from one sample of a study of blood T cells in healthy people across ages. TCRdb reprocessed the 5' RACE reads via MiXCR and lists one record per CDR3 protein. The sample records approximately 850,000 distinct CDR3 sequences, about 62% being singletons. The sequenced sample consisted of blood. These receptors originate from a man in his thirties or forties in good health. Both conserved end residues are part of each CDR3. A D gene is named only where the DNA matches it firmly. Only some rows state a clone size, as once, few, many or a class for expanded clones.

V gene: TRBV29-1
D gene: TRBD2
clone size: .
J gene: TRBJ2-7
CDR3 protein: CSAGLAGGSYEQYF
CDR3 DNA: TGCAGCGCTGGACTAGCGGGAGGGTCCTACGAGCAGTACTTC

V gene: TRBV12-3/TRBV12-4
D gene: TRBD1
clone size: .
J gene: TRBJ1-2
CDR3 protein: CACSEGQGRGYTF
CDR3 DNA: TGTGCCTGCAGTGAAGGACAGGGTCGCGGCTACACCTTC

V gene: TRBV28
D gene: .
clone size: .
J gene: TRBJ2-1
CDR3 protein: CASSLVVGLGDASPNEQFF
CDR3 DNA: TGTGCCAGCAGTTTAGTGGTGGGTTTGGGGGACGCCTCTCCCAATGAGCAGTTCTTC

V gene: TRBV6-1
D gene: TRBD2
clone size: .
J gene: TRBJ2-7
CDR3 protein: CASSAPGTSESYEQYF
CDR3 DNA: TGTGCCAGCAGTGCACCCGGGACTAGCGAATCCTACGAGCAGTACTTC

V gene: TRBV20-1
D gene: .
clone size: .
J gene: TRBJ2-1
CDR3 protein: CSASLPGTLNNEQFF
CDR3 DNA: TGCAGTGCTAGTTTGCCCGGGACATTAAACAATGAGCAGTTCTTC

V gene: TRBV4-2
D gene: .
clone size: .
J gene: TRBJ2-1
CDR3 protein: CAFGSYNEQFF
CDR3 DNA: TGTGCCTTCGGCTCCTACAATGAGCAGTTCTTC

V gene: TRBV6-5
D gene: .
clone size: .
J gene: TRBJ2-7
CDR3 protein: CASSYMGAYEQYF
CDR3 DNA: TGTGCCAGCAGTTATATGGGGGCCTACGAGCAGTACTTC

V gene: TRBV7-9
D gene: .
clone size: .
J gene: TRBJ1-5
CDR3 protein: CASSTSGTPVGPQHF
CDR3 DNA: TGTGCCAGCAGCACGTCCGGGACACCGGTTGGGCCCCAGCATTTT

V gene: TRBV6-2/TRBV6-3
D gene: TRBD1
clone size: few
J gene: TRBJ2-7
CDR3 protein: CASSSTTGGYEQYF
CDR3 DNA: TGTGCCAGCAGTTCAACGACAGGGGGTTACGAGCAGTACTTC

V gene: TRBV6-5
D gene: TRBD1
clone size: .
J gene: TRBJ2-1
CDR3 protein: CASSYSTGPLHEQFF
CDR3 DNA: TGTGCCAGCAGTTACTCGACAGGGCCCCTACATGAGCAGTTCTTC

V gene: TRBV18
D gene: TRBD1
clone size: few
J gene: TRBJ2-4
CDR3 protein: CASSPRQGATHIQYF
CDR3 DNA: TGTGCCAGCTCACCGCGACAGGGGGCGACGCACATTCAGTACTTC

V gene: TRBV6-6
D gene: .
clone size: .
J gene: TRBJ1-2
CDR3 protein: CASSPADSYGYTF
CDR3 DNA: TGTGCCAGCAGTCCCGCGGACAGCTACGGCTACACCTTC

V gene: TRBV25-1
D gene: .
clone size: .
J gene: TRBJ1-6
CDR3 protein: CDSSLVSLNSPLHF
CDR3 DNA: TGTGACAGCAGTCTAGTCAGTCTAAATTCACCCCTCCACTTT

V gene: TRBV30
D gene: .
clone size: .
J gene: TRBJ2-5
CDR3 protein: CAWSVLSGKETQYF
CDR3 DNA: TGTGCCTGGAGTGTACTTTCGGGAAAAGAGACCCAGTACTTC

V gene: TRBV12-5
D gene: .
clone size: .
J gene: TRBJ2-1
CDR3 protein: CASVGTPYNEQFF
CDR3 DNA: TGTGCTAGTGTGGGGACACCCTACAATGAGCAGTTCTTC

V gene: TRBV18
D gene: .
clone size: .
J gene: TRBJ2-1
CDR3 protein: CASSPRGLAGYEQFF
CDR3 DNA: TGTGCCAGCTCACCGAGGGGCTTAGCCGGATATGAGCAGTTCTTC

V gene: TRBV7-9
D gene: .
clone size: .
J gene: TRBJ2-3
CDR3 protein: CASSLTGPEDTQYF
CDR3 DNA: TGTGCCAGCAGCTTGACAGGCCCCGAGGATACGCAGTATTTT

V gene: TRBV20-1
D gene: TRBD2
clone size: few
J gene: TRBJ2-5
CDR3 protein: CSARTSGVETQYF
CDR3 DNA: TGCAGTGCTAGAACTAGCGGGGTGGAGACCCAGTACTTC

V gene: TRBV20-1
D gene: .
clone size: .
J gene: TRBJ1-1
CDR3 protein: CSAETAGLNTEAFF
CDR3 DNA: TGCAGTGCTGAGACGGCGGGGTTGAACACTGAAGCTTTCTTT

V gene: TRBV3-1
D gene: .
clone size: .
J gene: TRBJ1-2
CDR3 protein: CASSHNRVSDGYTF
CDR3 DNA: TGTGCCAGCAGCCACAACAGGGTTAGTGATGGCTACACCTTC

V gene: TRBV3-1
D gene: .
clone size: .
J gene: TRBJ2-7
CDR3 protein: CASSQMRSSYEQYF
CDR3 DNA: TGTGCCAGCAGCCAAATGAGGAGCTCCTACGAGCAGTACTTC

V gene: TRBV4-3
D gene: TRBD1
clone size: .
J gene: TRBJ2-1
CDR3 protein: CASSQEDRGTAVNEQFF
CDR3 DNA: TGCGCCAGCAGCCAGGAGGACAGGGGAACGGCCGTCAATGAGCAGTTCTTC

V gene: TRBV5-1
D gene: .
clone size: .
J gene: TRBJ2-6
CDR3 protein: CASSLEGSAGANVLTF
CDR3 DNA: TGCGCCAGCAGCTTGGAAGGATCCGCTGGGGCCAACGTCCTGACTTTC

V gene: TRBV12-3/TRBV12-4
D gene: TRBD2
clone size: .
J gene: TRBJ2-5
CDR3 protein: CASSTGLAGRPGTQYF
CDR3 DNA: TGTGCCAGCAGTACCGGACTAGCGGGGCGGCCAGGGACCCAGTACTTC

V gene: TRBV7-2
D gene: TRBD1
clone size: few
J gene: TRBJ2-7
CDR3 protein: CASSPPGTDPYEQYF
CDR3 DNA: TGTGCCAGCAGCCCCCCCGGGACAGACCCCTACGAGCAGTACTTC

V gene: TRBV6-5
D gene: .
clone size: .
J gene: TRBJ1-1
CDR3 protein: CASSYRPGPQPPGSDTEAFF
CDR3 DNA: TGTGCCAGCAGTTATAGGCCAGGCCCCCAACCGCCCGGATCCGACACTGAAGCTTTCTTT

V gene: TRBV7-2
D gene: .
clone size: .
J gene: TRBJ2-1
CDR3 protein: CASSLEVVGATLFF
CDR3 DNA: TGTGCCAGCAGCTTAGAGGTTGTGGGGGCGACCCTGTTCTTC

V gene: TRBV7-9
D gene: .
clone size: .
J gene: TRBJ1-4
CDR3 protein: CASRAAGADEKLFF
CDR3 DNA: TGTGCCAGCAGGGCGGCAGGGGCGGATGAAAAACTGTTTTTT

V gene: TRBV19
D gene: TRBD1
clone size: .
J gene: TRBJ1-2
CDR3 protein: CASTTTGEANYGYTF
CDR3 DNA: TGTGCCAGTACCACGACAGGGGAAGCTAACTATGGCTACACCTTC

V gene: TRBV27
D gene: .
clone size: once
J gene: TRBJ1-1
CDR3 protein: CASSFGAKGDTEAFF
CDR3 DNA: TGTGCCAGCAGTTTTGGGGCTAAGGGGGACACTGAAGCTTTCTTT

V gene: TRBV25-1
D gene: TRBD2
clone size: .
J gene: TRBJ2-4
CDR3 protein: CASSESRGLAGIYDQYF
CDR3 DNA: TGTGCCAGCAGTGAATCTAGGGGCCTAGCGGGGATCTACGATCAGTACTTC

V gene: TRBV12-3/TRBV12-4
D gene: .
clone size: few
J gene: TRBJ1-2
CDR3 protein: CASRGYGYTF
CDR3 DNA: TGTGCCAGTCGGGGATATGGCTACACCTTC

V gene: TRBV20-1
D gene: TRBD2
clone size: .
J gene: TRBJ2-7
CDR3 protein: CSADSGGAYEQYF
CDR3 DNA: TGCAGTGCAGATAGCGGGGGGGCCTACGAGCAGTACTTC

V gene: TRBV9
D gene: TRBD2
clone size: .
J gene: TRBJ2-3
CDR3 protein: CASSVVGLAADTQYF
CDR3 DNA: TGTGCCAGCAGCGTAGTAGGACTAGCAGCAGATACGCAGTATTTT

V gene: TRBV6-2/TRBV6-3
D gene: TRBD2
clone size: many
J gene: TRBJ2-7
CDR3 protein: CASGTSYEQYF
CDR3 DNA: TGTGCCAGCGGGACTAGCTACGAGCAGTACTTC

V gene: TRBV12-3/TRBV12-4
D gene: TRBD2
clone size: .
J gene: TRBJ2-1
CDR3 protein: CASSWYGTSKDEQFF
CDR3 DNA: TGTGCCAGCAGCTGGTATGGGACTAGCAAAGATGAGCAGTTCTTC

V gene: TRBV6-1
D gene: .
clone size: .
J gene: TRBJ1-1
CDR3 protein: CASSGGVLRSGDTEAFF
CDR3 DNA: TGTGCCAGCAGTGGCGGTGTTTTGAGAAGCGGTGACACTGAAGCTTTCTTT

V gene: TRBV7-2
D gene: .
clone size: .
J gene: TRBJ2-3
CDR3 protein: CASSLQASRTDTQYF
CDR3 DNA: TGTGCCAGCAGCTTACAGGCTAGCCGCACAGATACGCAGTATTTT

V gene: TRBV20-1
D gene: TRBD1
clone size: .
J gene: TRBJ2-1
CDR3 protein: CSAREQGMVLETQFF
CDR3 DNA: TGCAGTGCTAGAGAACAGGGGATGGTTCTGGAGACCCAGTTCTTC

V gene: TRBV9
D gene: .
clone size: .
J gene: TRBJ2-3
CDR3 protein: CASSLVGGAIPDTQYF
CDR3 DNA: TGTGCCAGCAGTTTGGTGGGGGGGGCCATCCCAGATACGCAGTATTTT